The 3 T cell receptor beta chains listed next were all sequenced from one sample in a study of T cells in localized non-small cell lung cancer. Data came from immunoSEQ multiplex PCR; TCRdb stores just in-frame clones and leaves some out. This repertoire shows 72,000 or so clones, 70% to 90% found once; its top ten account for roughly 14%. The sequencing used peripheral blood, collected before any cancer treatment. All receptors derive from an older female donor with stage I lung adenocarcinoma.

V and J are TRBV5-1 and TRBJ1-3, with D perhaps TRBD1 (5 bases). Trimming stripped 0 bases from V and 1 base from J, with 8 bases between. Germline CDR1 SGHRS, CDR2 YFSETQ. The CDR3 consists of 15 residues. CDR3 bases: TGCGCCAGCAGCTTGGTGCCAGGGTCTGGAAACACCATATATTTT. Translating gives CASSLVPGSGNTIYF.

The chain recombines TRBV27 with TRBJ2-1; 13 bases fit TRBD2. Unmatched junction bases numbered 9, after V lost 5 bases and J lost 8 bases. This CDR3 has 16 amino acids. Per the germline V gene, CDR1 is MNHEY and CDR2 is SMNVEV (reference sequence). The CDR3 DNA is TGTGCCAGCAGTCTCTGGACTAGCGGGAGTGGGCATGAGCAGTTCTTC. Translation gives CASSLWTSGSGHEQFF.

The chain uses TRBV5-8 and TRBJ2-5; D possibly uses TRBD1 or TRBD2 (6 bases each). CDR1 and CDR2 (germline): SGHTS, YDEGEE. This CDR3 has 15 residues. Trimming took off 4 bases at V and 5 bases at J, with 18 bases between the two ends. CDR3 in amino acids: CASSGGGTLFETQYF. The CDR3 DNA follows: TGTGCCAGCAGCGGGGGCGGGACGTTGTTCGAGACCCAGTACTTC. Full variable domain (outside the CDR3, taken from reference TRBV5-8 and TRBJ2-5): EAGVTQSPTHLIKTRGQQATLRCSPISGHTSVYWYQQALGLGLQFLLWYDEGEERNRGNFPPRFSGRQFPNYSSELNVNALELEDSALYLCASSGGGTLFETQYFGPGTRLLVL.